This TCR beta chain is from a study of CD8 T cells in ankylosing spondylitis. General study results and limits: Characteristic, it appeared, of ankylosing spondylitis blood was a TCR beta motif of about eight highly homologous variants.

Regarding this clonotype: Its specificity is not known.

The CDR3 loop spans 13 amino acids. The germline gives CDR1 LGHNT, CDR2 FRNRAP. V was trimmed by 5 bases and J by 5 bases, leaving 12 bases between them. TCRdb reprocessed the 5' RACE reads with MiXCR, giving one entry per CDR3 protein. The repertoire holds roughly 700,000 distinct CDR3 sequences, with around a fifth as singletons. The sequencing input was blood, either unsorted or a sorted T cell fraction (not recorded which). This chain links TRBV12-5 with TRBJ1-1; D remains unclear. The receptor was derived from a male donor with ankylosing spondylitis. CDR3 DNA sequence: TGTGCTAGTGGTCCCATTAGCGGGACTGAAGCTTTCTTT. Its protein is CASGPISGTEAFF.